This T cell receptor (beta chain) was retrieved from a study of control samples from healthy donors and cancer patients. CDR1 is MNHEY, CDR2 SVGAGI, per germline. V shed 6 bases, J shed 5 bases, and the junction held 2 bases outside the gene matches. The CDR3 runs to 12 residues. The method was immunoSEQ multiplex PCR; TCRdb's version includes in-frame clones alone and lacks a portion of them. This sample has some 220,000 clones, with around 94% found just once. The sequence came from a man aged 45-65 years in good health. This rearrangement joins TRBV6-5 to TRBJ2-7, with 9 positions matching TRBD1. The specimen was blood. CDR3 region: CASSRDRDEQYF. DNA of the CDR3: TGTGCCAGCAGCCGGGACAGGGACGAGCAGTACTTC.